This TCR beta chain was recovered during a study of T cells after yellow fever vaccination. TCRdb analysed the 5' RACE reads with MiXCR anew, one entry per CDR3 protein. The profile shows approximately 250,000 distinct CDR3 sequences, roughly 5.6% of them singletons. This clonotype was recorded at least ten times. The sequence was obtained from a man younger than 30 who received the YFV17D yellow fever vaccine. Sequenced here: CD4+ T cells sorted from PBMCs, sampled on the day of the yellow fever booster vaccination.

The CDR3 nucleotides read TGCGCCAGCAGCCGGCGGGCAGCCTCAGGCACAGATACGCAGTATTTT. Translation gives CASSRRAASGTDTQYF. This rearrangement joins TRBV4-3 to TRBJ2-3; D may be TRBD2 (5 bases). Germline CDR1 and CDR2: LGHNA and YSLEER. V was clipped by 4 bases and J by 1 base, with 15 bases between them. CDR3 length: 16 residues.